Listed below are T cell receptor beta chains from one sample, sequenced in a study of cytomegalovirus exposure and HLA in healthy donors. Sequencing was performed with immunoSEQ multiplex PCR; in TCRdb, only in-frame clones are kept and a portion is missing. The sample includes about 110,000 clones, approximately 95% of them seen just once. Input material: PBMCs. The receptor source for this set is a woman younger than 35 in good health and CMV-seronegative. The CDR3 runs from the conserved cysteine through the conserved F or W. The D gene is left open where the match is weak. Clone size, where shown, is once, few, many, or a class for clones that have expanded.

cdr3_aa cdr3_nt v_call d_call j_call clone_size
CASSAQSYGYTF TGTGCCAGCTCAGCACAGTCGTATGGCTACACCTTC TRBV2 . TRBJ1-2 .
CASRDNRGSYNEQFF TGTGCCAGCAGGGACAACAGGGGTTCCTACAATGAGCAGTTCTTC TRBV28 TRBD1 TRBJ2-1 once
CASSSGDRHYEQYF TGTGCCAGCAGTTCCGGGGACAGACACTACGAGCAGTACTTC TRBV6-5 TRBD1 TRBJ2-7 .
CASRLGGSSYEQYF TGTGCCAGCAGACTAGGAGGTAGCTCCTACGAGCAGTACTTC TRBV6-1 . TRBJ2-7 .
CASSPPPGTGAHEQYF TGCGCCAGCAGCCCTCCCCCCGGGACAGGGGCCCACGAGCAGTACTTC TRBV5-1 TRBD1 TRBJ2-7 .
CASSYSQFVEAFF TGTGCCAGCAGTTACTCCCAGTTTGTTGAAGCTTTCTTT TRBV6-5 . TRBJ1-1 .
CASSLSRGTANTGELFF TGTGCCAGCTCCCTATCGCGAGGGACAGCGAACACCGGGGAGCTGTTTTTT TRBV18 TRBD1 TRBJ2-2 .
CASSYGRGVMNTEAFF TGTGCCAGCAGTTACGGCCGGGGAGTGATGAACACTGAAGCTTTCTTT TRBV6-6 . TRBJ1-1 .
CASSRGTATTNEKLFF TGTGCCAGCAGCCGCGGGACAGCCACAACTAATGAAAAACTGTTTTTT TRBV6-6 TRBD1 TRBJ1-4 .
CAWSLGGEAFF TGTGCCTGGTCCCTAGGGGGTGAAGCTTTCTTT TRBV30 . TRBJ1-1 .
CAWSVHRSGQGAISGNTIYF TGTGCCTGGAGTGTACATCGAAGTGGACAGGGGGCAATCTCTGGAAACACCATATATTTT TRBV30 TRBD1 TRBJ1-3 once
CASRAEEGATDTQYF TGTGCCAGCAGGGCGGAGGAGGGGGCAACAGATACGCAGTATTTT TRBV2 . TRBJ2-3 .
CASSLAGNYNEQFF TGTGCCAGCAGTTTAGCGGGGAACTACAATGAGCAGTTCTTC TRBV27 . TRBJ2-1 .
CASSQGGTGSYNEQFF TGTGCCAGCAGCCAGGGGGGGACAGGCTCCTACAATGAGCAGTTCTTC TRBV5-6 . TRBJ2-1 .
CASSLGLAGADTQYF TGCGCCAGCAGCTTGGGACTAGCGGGCGCAGATACGCAGTATTTT TRBV5-1 TRBD2 TRBJ2-3 .
CASSFPQGSSSTDTQYF TGTGCCAGCAGCTTTCCCCAGGGGAGCTCTAGCACAGATACGCAGTATTTT TRBV7-2 . TRBJ2-3 .
CASSLLAGRGTEAFF TGTGCCAGCAGCTTATTGGCAGGGAGGGGCACTGAAGCTTTCTTT TRBV11-2 . TRBJ1-1 .
CASSLAGGYTEAFF TGTGCCAGCAGTCTAGCAGGGGGCTACACTGAAGCTTTCTTT TRBV6-5 TRBD1 TRBJ1-1 .
CSVPQDGQWFF TGCAGCGTTCCACAAGATGGACAGTGGTTCTTC TRBV29-1 . TRBJ2-1 .
CASTSWDRGGGYTF TGTGCCAGCACCTCTTGGGACAGGGGAGGTGGCTACACCTTC TRBV7-9 TRBD1 TRBJ1-2 .
CASSQENPGEGYTF TGTGCCAGCAGCCAAGAGAATCCGGGGGAGGGCTACACCTTC TRBV5-4 . TRBJ1-2 .
CASSVEGGPDTQYF TGTGCCAGCAGTGTGGAGGGGGGGCCGGATACGCAGTATTTT TRBV2 . TRBJ2-3 .
CASTLYDEQFF TGTGCCAGTACGCTCTATGATGAGCAGTTCTTC TRBV19 . TRBJ2-1 once
CASSLVPTGDSYEQYF TGTGCCAGCAGCTTAGTCCCGACAGGGGACTCCTACGAGCAGTACTTC TRBV7-9 TRBD1 TRBJ2-7 .
CASKNTGQGSYEQYF TGTGCCAGTAAAAATACGGGACAGGGGTCTTACGAGCAGTACTTC TRBV19 TRBD1 TRBJ2-7 .
CASSLQWTGNNQPQHF TGTGCCAGCAGCTTACAGTGGACAGGGAACAATCAGCCCCAGCATTTT TRBV7-2 TRBD1 TRBJ1-5 once
CAIYRGPGTGELFF TGTGCCATCTACAGGGGACCGGGCACCGGGGAGCTGTTTTTT TRBV2 TRBD1 TRBJ2-2 .
CASSLGATNNEQFF TGCGCCAGCAGCTTGGGGGCTACCAACAATGAGCAGTTCTTC TRBV5-1 . TRBJ2-1 .
CASSSGLESWDEQFF TGCGCCAGCAGCAGTGGACTAGAGAGTTGGGATGAGCAGTTCTTC TRBV5-1 TRBD2 TRBJ2-1 .
CASAGGTEAFF TGTGCCAGCGCAGGGGGTACTGAAGCTTTCTTT TRBV6-6 TRBD1 TRBJ1-1 .
CASSPPWGQGKYNEQFF TGTGCCAGCTCACCACCCTGGGGACAGGGGAAATACAATGAGCAGTTCTTC TRBV18 TRBD1 TRBJ2-1 .